These 8 T cell receptor beta chains came from one sample sequenced in a study of human T cells and chemical hapten exposure (dated by TCRdb to the early 2020s). The method behind the library was RACE. TCRdb lists the instrument as NextSeq 500. TCRdb passed the public sequencing reads through fastp at Q25 and MiXCR, retaining productive beta sequences. Records with the same CDR3 protein are collapsed into one entry carrying the most frequent genes and DNA. The sample contains about 130,000 distinct CDR3 sequences, approximately 9.5% of them found a single time. Roughly 1.6% of the sample rests with the top ten. Explained via the paper, the time point label denotes: healthy volunteer bleed at 2 weeks. Total RNA was isolated from unfractionated whole blood collected in Tempus Blood RNA tubes. The sequencing sample was made of whole blood. All receptors derive from a male donor in good health. Some clones in this sample may be carry-over from other donors' samples.

This clonotype was observed a few times. The V gene is TRBV13, the J gene TRBJ2-3, with D perhaps matching TRBD1 or TRBD2 (5 bases each). Trimming stripped 3 bases from V and 10 bases from J, with 8 bases between. Germline V gene sequence: CDR1 PRHDT, CDR2 FYEKMQ (reference sequence). There are 11 residues in the CDR3. CDR3 nucleotides: TGTGCCAGCAGCTTTGGGGGAGCGCAGTATTTT. This gives the protein CASSFGGAQYF.

As concerns this clonotype: A much more abundant neighbour one base away suggests this may be a read error. The CDR3 DNA is TGTGCCAGCAGTTACCCCGGGACTAACGGGAGGGCCTCGAGAAATGAGCAGTTCTTC. Translated: CASSYPGTNGRASRNEQFF. The chain joins TRBV6-2 or TRBV6-3 to TRBJ2-1; 8 positions agree with TRBD2. This CDR3 has 19 residues. From germline, CDR1 is MNHEY and CDR2 SVGEGT. V trimming: 2 bases; J trimming: 7 bases; junction bases outside the gene matches: 19.

This clonotype was found a few times. This chain connects TRBV24-1 to TRBJ2-2; unclear D gene. Germline V gene lookup returns CDR1 KGHDR and CDR2 SFDVKD. This CDR3 is built from 14 residues. Trimming cost V 6 bases and J 1 base, with 8 bases left between them. The CDR3 region is CATSPDGNTGELFF. CDR3 sequence (DNA): TGTGCCACCAGTCCGGACGGGAACACCGGGGAGCTGTTTTTT.

This clonotype was recorded at least ten times. The rearrangement links TRBV20-1 to TRBJ1-4, with D unresolved. This CDR3 is built from 13 residues. Germline V CDR1 and CDR2: DFQATT, SNEGSKA (reference sequence). V dropped 5 bases and J dropped 8 bases, with 15 bases sitting between them. CDR3: CSAFEGLGEKLFF. The DNA of the CDR3 is TGCAGTGCTTTCGAGGGTTTGGGGGAAAAACTGTTTTTT.

There are a few counts of this clonotype. The DNA of the CDR3 is TGCGCCAGCAGCTTGGGGGACAGGTCTTTCTTT. Translating gives CASSLGDRSFF. The chain combines TRBV5-1 with TRBJ1-1, with TRBD1 matching 8 bases. The trim removed 0 bases at V and 12 bases at J, leaving 1 base unmatched. The germline CDR1 and CDR2 sequences are SGHRS and YFSETQ. The length of the CDR3 is 11 residues.

This clonotype was counted many times. The chain recombines TRBV19 with TRBJ2-7; D is tentatively TRBD1 or TRBD2 (5 bases each). Trimming took off 7 bases at V and 2 bases at J, with 12 bases between the two ends. Germline loops: CDR1 LNHDA, CDR2 SQIVND (reference sequence). The CDR3 is made up of 13 amino acids. The CDR3 nucleotides are TGTGCCAGTATCTCGGGACCGCCCTACGAGCAGTACTTC. Amino acids: CASISGPPYEQYF.

The genes are TRBV9 and TRBJ2-7; 10 bases are a match to TRBD1. The CDR3 has 14 residues. Germline lookup yields CDR1 SGDLS and CDR2 YYNGEE. V lost 3 bases and J lost 5; bases outside the gene matches: 5. The CDR3: CASSARQGADEQYF. CDR3 in DNA: TGTGCCAGCAGCGCGCGACAGGGGGCAGACGAGCAGTACTTC.

The V call is TRBV28, the J call TRBJ1-2, with D perhaps matching TRBD1 (5 bases). The CDR3 runs 15 residues. Trimming took off 6 bases at V and 1 base at J, with 15 bases between the two ends. CDR1 is MDHEN and CDR2 is SYDVKM in the germline V gene. CDR3 DNA sequence: TGTGCCAGCAGCCGGGGGGGGTTCGGTAACTATGGCTACACCTTC. This codes for CASSRGGFGNYGYTF.